This entry is about one TCR beta chain. CDR1 is MNHEY, CDR2 SMNVEV, per germline (reference sequence). Trimming pared 8 bases from V and 7 bases from J, leaving 18 bases between. The CDR3 has 15 residues. The source of the sample is a study of cytomegalovirus exposure and HLA in healthy donors. The primer mix had 60 Vbeta and 13 Jbeta primers. Assay: immunoSEQ multiplex PCR; the TCRdb copy retains only in-frame clones and omits some. The data hold roughly 170,000 clones, with approximately 84% observed a single time. The sequencing input was PBMCs. This receptor was taken from a man aged 25 to 45 in good health and CMV-seronegative. The chain recombines TRBV27 with TRBJ1-6; the D gene is possibly TRBD1 (5 bases). The CDR3 nucleotides are TGTGCCAGCGGGACCGGGGGGGTGCGGAATTCACCCCTCCACTTT. Translation gives CASGTGGVRNSPLHF.